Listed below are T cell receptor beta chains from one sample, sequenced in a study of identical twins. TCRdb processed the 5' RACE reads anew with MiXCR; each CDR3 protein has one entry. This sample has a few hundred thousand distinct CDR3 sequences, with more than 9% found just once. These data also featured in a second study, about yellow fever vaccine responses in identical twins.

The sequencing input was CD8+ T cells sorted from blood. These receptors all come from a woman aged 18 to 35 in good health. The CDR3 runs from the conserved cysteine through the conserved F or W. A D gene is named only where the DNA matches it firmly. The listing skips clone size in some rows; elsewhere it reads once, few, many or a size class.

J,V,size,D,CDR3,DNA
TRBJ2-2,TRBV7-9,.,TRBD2,CASRRTSGSLGELFF,TGTGCCAGCAGAAGGACTAGCGGGAGCCTCGGGGAGCTGTTTTTT
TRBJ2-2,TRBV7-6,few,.,CASSSSEGGTGELFF,TGTGCCAGCAGCTCCAGTGAGGGCGGAACCGGGGAGCTGTTTTTT
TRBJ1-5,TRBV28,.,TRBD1,CASSSDRGSMGNQPQHF,TGTGCCAGCAGTAGTGACAGGGGCTCCATGGGCAATCAGCCCCAGCATTTT
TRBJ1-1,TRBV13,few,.,CASSLVGAGAFF,TGTGCCAGCAGCTTAGTCGGCGCCGGAGCTTTCTTT
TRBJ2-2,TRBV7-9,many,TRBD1,CASSSGTGNTGELFF,TGTGCCAGCAGCTCCGGGACAGGGAACACCGGGGAGCTGTTTTTT
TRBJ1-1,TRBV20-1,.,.,CSARTAGAEAFF,TGCAGTGCCAGGACAGCAGGCGCTGAAGCTTTCTTT
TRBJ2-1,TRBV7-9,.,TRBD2,CASSLAGDFFYEQFF,TGTGCCAGCAGCTTGGCGGGAGATTTTTTCTATGAGCAGTTCTTC
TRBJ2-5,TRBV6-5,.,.,CASSSLGRFKETQYF,TGTGCCAGCAGTTCCTTGGGACGTTTTAAAGAGACCCAGTACTTC
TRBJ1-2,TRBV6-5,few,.,CASSFLRLQVPSYGYTF,TGTGCCAGCAGTTTCCTTAGGTTACAGGTCCCCTCCTATGGCTACACCTTC
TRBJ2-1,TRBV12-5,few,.,CASGLSAISEQFF,TGTGCTAGTGGTTTATCAGCAATCAGTGAGCAGTTCTTC
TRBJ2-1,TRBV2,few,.,CASSGRPYSSYNEQFF,TGTGCCAGCAGCGGAAGACCCTATAGCTCCTACAATGAGCAGTTCTTC
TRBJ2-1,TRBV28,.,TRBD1,CASSFNRGRSYNEQFF,TGTGCCAGCAGTTTTAACAGGGGGAGGTCCTACAATGAGCAGTTCTTC
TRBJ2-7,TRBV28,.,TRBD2,CASSRGGPYEQYF,TGTGCCAGCAGTCGGGGAGGGCCCTACGAGCAGTACTTC
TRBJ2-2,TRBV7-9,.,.,CASSPTGRTGELFF,TGTGCCAGCAGCCCGACAGGGAGGACCGGGGAGCTGTTTTTT